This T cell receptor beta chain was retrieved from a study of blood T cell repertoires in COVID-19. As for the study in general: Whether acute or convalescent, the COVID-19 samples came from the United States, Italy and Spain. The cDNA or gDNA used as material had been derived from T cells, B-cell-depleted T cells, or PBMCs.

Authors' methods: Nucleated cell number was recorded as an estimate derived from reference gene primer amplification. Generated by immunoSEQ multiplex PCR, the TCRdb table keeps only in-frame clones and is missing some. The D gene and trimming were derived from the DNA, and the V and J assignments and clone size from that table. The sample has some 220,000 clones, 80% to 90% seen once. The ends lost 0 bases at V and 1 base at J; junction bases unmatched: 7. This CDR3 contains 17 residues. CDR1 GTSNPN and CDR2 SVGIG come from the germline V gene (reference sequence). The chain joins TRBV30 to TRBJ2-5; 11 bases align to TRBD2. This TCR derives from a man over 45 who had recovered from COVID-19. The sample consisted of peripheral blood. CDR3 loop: CAWSVPGLAGLQETQYF. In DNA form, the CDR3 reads TGTGCCTGGAGTGTACCCGGACTAGCGGGCCTCCAAGAGACCCAGTACTTC.